This T cell receptor (beta chain) comes out of a study of T cells after yellow fever vaccination. About the study: For low cell numbers, libraries were made with SMART-Seq v4 Ultra Low Input.

Each CDR3 protein gets one entry after TCRdb re-called the 5' RACE reads with MiXCR. This table holds about 260,000 distinct CDR3 sequences, around 4.9% found once. Germline CDR1 and CDR2: SGHNT and YYREEE (reference sequence). V was pared by 6 bases and J by 5 bases, with 12 bases between. This CDR3 is 13 amino acids long. This sequence originates from a young man who received the YFV17D yellow fever vaccine. The chain recombines TRBV5-4 with TRBJ1-5; possible D gene TRBD1, 5 bases. This sample comprised CD4+ T cells sorted from PBMCs, obtained on the day of the yellow fever booster vaccination. The CDR3 protein is CASTGTIYQPQHF. The CDR3 nucleotides are TGTGCCAGCACAGGGACCATTTATCAGCCCCAGCATTTT.